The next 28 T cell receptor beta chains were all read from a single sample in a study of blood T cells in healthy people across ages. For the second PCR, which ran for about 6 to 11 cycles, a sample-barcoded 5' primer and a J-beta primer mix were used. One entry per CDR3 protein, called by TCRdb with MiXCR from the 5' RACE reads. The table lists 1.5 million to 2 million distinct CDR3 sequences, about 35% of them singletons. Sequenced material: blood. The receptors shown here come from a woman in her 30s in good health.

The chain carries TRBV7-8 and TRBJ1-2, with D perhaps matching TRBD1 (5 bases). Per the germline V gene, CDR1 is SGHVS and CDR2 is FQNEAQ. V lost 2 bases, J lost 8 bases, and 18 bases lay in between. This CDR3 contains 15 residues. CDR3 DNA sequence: TGTGCCAGCAGCTTAAGTCCAGACCCAGGGATAGGCTACACCTTC. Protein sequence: CASSLSPDPGIGYTF.

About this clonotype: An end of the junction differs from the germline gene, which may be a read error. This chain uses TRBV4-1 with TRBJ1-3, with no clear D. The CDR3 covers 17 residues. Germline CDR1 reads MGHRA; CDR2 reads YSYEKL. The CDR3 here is CTSSQVVDGAKRNTIYF. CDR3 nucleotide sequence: TGCACCAGCAGCCAAGTGGTCGACGGAGCTAAGCGAAACACCATATATTTT.

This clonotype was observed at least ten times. CDR3 amino acids: CAISAIGTSGYNEQFF. In DNA, the CDR3 is TGTGCCATCAGTGCCATTGGGACTAGCGGCTACAATGAGCAGTTCTTC. The V gene is TRBV10-3, the J gene TRBJ2-1; 11 positions match TRBD2. Looked up from germline, CDR1 is ENHRY and CDR2 is SYGVKD. This CDR3 is built from 16 residues. Trimming took 4 bases from V and 3 from J; bases not matched to a gene: 5.

The CDR3 sequence is CASSQETVIADTQYF. The DNA of the CDR3 is TGCGCCAGCAGCCAAGAAACCGTTATCGCAGATACGCAGTATTTT. The chain carries TRBV4-1 and TRBJ2-3; D is unresolved. This CDR3 is 15 amino acids long. The ends were cut back, 0 bases at V and 4 bases at J, with 11 bases in the middle. CDR1 is MGHRA and CDR2 is YSYEKL in the germline V gene.

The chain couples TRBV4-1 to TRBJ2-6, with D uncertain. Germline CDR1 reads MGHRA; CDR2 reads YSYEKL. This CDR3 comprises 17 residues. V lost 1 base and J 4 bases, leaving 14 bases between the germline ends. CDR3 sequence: CASSQARHFPGANVLTF. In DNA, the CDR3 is TGCGCCAGCAGCCAAGCCCGACACTTCCCAGGGGCCAACGTCCTGACTTTC.

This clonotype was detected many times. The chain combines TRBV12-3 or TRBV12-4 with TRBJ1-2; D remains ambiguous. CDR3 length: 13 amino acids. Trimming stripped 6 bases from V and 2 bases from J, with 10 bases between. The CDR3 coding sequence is TGTGCCAGCAGCCCATCCCGAAACTATGGCTACACCTTC. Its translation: CASSPSRNYGYTF.

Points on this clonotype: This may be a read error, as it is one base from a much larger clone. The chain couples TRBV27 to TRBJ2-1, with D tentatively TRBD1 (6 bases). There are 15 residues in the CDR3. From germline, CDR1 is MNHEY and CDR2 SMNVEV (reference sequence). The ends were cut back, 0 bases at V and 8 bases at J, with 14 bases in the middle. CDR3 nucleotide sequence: TGTGCCAGCAGTTTATCAGCAGGGGTGAGGGATGAGCAGTTCTTC. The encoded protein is CASSLSAGVRDEQFF.

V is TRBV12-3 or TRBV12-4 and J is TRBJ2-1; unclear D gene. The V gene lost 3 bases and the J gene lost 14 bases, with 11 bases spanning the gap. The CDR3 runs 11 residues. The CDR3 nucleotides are TGTGCCAGCAGTTTGGACCGGATGGAGTTCTTC. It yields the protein CASSLDRMEFF.

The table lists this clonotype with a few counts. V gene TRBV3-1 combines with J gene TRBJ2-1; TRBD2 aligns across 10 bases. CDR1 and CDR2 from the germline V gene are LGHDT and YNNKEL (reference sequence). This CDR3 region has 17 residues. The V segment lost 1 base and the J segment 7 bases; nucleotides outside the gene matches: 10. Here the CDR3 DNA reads TGTGCCAGCAGCCAAGGACTAGCGGGCGCAAAGGGTAATGAGCAGTTCTTC. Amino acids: CASSQGLAGAKGNEQFF.

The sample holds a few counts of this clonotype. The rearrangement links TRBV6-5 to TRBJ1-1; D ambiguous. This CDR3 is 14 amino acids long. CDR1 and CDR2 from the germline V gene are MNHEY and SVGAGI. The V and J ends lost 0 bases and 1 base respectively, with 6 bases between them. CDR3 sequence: CASSYSQRNTEAFF. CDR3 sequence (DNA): TGTGCCAGCAGTTACTCGCAACGGAACACTGAAGCTTTCTTT.

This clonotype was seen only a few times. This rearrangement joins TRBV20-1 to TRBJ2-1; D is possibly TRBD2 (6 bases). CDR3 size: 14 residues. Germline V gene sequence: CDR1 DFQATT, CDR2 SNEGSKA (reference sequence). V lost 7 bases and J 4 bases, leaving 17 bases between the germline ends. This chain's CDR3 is CSGNSGTVYNEQFF. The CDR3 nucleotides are TGCAGTGGAAATAGCGGAACCGTATACAATGAGCAGTTCTTC.

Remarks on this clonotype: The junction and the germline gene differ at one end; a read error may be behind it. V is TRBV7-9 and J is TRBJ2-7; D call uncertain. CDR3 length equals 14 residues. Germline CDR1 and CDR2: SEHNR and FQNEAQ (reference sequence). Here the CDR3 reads CASHRAEKPYGQYF. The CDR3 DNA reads TGTGCCAGCCATCGGGCGGAAAAACCCTACGGGCAGTACTTC.

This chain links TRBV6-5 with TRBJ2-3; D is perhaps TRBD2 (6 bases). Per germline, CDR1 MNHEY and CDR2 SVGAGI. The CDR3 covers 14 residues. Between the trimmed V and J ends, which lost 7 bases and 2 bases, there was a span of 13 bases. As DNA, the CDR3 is TGTGCCAGCACCTTACTAGCCCCCACAGATACGCAGTATTTT. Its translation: CASTLLAPTDTQYF.

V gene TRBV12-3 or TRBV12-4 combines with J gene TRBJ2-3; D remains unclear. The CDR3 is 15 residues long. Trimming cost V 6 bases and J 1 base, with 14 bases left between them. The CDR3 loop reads CASSQNTGRTDTQYF. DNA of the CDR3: TGTGCCAGCAGCCAGAACACCGGCCGCACAGATACGCAGTATTTT.

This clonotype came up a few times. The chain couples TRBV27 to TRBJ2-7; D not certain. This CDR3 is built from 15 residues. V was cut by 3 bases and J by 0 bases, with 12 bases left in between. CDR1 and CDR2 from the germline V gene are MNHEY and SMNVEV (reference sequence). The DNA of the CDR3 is TGTGCCAGCAGTTTCGACATGACGAGCTCCTACGAGCAGTACTTC. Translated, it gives CASSFDMTSSYEQYF.

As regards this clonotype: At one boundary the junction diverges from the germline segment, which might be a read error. The CDR3 DNA is TGTGCCAGCAGTTTAGTGGGGGGCTTTAACTGTGGCTACACCTTC. Encoded protein: CASSLVGGFNCGYTF. The rearrangement uses TRBV12-3 or TRBV12-4 and TRBJ1-2; TRBD1 is a possible D gene (6 bases). The CDR3 is made up of 15 amino acids.

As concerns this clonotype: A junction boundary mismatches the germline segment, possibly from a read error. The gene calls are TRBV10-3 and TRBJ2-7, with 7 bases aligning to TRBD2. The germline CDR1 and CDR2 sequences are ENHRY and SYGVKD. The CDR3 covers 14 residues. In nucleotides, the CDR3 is TGTGTCATCGCACCTGGACTAGGGGCCGACGAGCAGTACTTC. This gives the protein CVIAPGLGADEQYF.

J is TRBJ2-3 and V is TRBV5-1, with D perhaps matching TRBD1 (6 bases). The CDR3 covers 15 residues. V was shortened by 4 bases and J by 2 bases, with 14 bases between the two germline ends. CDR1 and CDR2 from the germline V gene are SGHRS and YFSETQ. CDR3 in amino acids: CASSVRDIYTDTQYF. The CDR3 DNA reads TGCGCCAGCAGCGTTAGGGACATTTACACAGATACGCAGTATTTT.

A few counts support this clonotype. The CDR3 loop reads CSARDRFKSSYEQYF. The CDR3 coding sequence is TGCAGTGCTAGAGATCGATTCAAGAGCTCCTACGAGCAGTACTTC. The chain combines TRBV20-1 with TRBJ2-7; D ambiguous. There are 15 residues in the CDR3. V was pared by 0 bases and J by 0 bases, with 12 bases between. The germline CDR1 and CDR2 sequences are DFQATT and SNEGSKA (reference sequence).

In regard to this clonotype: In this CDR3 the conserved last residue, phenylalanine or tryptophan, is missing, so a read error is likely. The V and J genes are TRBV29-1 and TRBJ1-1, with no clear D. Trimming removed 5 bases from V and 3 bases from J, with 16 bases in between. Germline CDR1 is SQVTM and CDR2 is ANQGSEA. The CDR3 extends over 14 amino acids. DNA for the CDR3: TGCAGCGTTCAAAGGCATCTTACAGACACTGAAGCTTTCTTG. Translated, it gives CSVQRHLTDTEAFL.

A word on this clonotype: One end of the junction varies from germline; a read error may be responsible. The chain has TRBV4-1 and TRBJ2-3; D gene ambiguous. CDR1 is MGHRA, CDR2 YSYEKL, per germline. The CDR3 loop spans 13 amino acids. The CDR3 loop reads CDSSLYRTDTQYF. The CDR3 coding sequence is TGCGACAGCAGCCTTTACCGAACAGATACGCAGTATTTT.

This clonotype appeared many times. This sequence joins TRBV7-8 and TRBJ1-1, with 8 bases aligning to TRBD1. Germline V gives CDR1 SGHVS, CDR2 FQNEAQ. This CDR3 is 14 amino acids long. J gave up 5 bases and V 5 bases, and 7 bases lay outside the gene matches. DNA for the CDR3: TGTGCCAGCAGCCCCGACAGGGGAAATACTGAAGCTTTCTTT. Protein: CASSPDRGNTEAFF.

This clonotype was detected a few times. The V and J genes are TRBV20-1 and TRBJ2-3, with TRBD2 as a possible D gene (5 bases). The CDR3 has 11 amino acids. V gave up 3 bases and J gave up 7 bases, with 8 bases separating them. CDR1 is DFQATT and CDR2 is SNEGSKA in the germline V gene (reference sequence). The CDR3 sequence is CSASLGNTQYF. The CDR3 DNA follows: TGCAGTGCTAGCCTCGGGAATACGCAGTATTTT.

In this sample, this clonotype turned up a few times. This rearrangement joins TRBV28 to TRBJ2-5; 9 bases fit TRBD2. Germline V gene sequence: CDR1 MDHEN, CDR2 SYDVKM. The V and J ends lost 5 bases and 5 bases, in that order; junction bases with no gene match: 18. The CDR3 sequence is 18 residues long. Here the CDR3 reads CASSRRGSGSVIAETQYF. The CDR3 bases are TGTGCCAGCAGTCGACGAGGTAGCGGGAGCGTGATCGCCGAGACCCAGTACTTC.

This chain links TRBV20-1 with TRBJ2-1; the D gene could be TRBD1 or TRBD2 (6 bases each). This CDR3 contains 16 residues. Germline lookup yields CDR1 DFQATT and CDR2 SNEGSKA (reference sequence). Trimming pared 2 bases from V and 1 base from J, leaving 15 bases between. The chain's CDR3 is CSARSAGHISYNEQFF. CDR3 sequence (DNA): TGCAGTGCTAGATCGGCGGGACACATTTCCTACAATGAGCAGTTCTTC.

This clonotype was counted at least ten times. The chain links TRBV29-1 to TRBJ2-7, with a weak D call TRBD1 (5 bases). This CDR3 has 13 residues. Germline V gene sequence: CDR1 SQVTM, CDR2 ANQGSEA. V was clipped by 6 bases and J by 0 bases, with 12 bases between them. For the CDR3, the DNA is TGCAGCGTAAAGGGGCAGAACTCCTACGAGCAGTACTTC. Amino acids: CSVKGQNSYEQYF.

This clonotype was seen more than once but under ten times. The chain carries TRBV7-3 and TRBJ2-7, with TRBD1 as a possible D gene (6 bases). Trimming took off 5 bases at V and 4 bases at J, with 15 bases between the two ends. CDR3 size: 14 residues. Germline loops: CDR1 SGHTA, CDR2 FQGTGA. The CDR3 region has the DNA TGTGCCAGCAGCCAAGGGACACTTGCATACGAGCAGTACTTC. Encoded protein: CASSQGTLAYEQYF. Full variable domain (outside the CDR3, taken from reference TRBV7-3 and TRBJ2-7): GAGVSQTPSNKVTEKGKYVELRCDPISGHTALYWYRQSLGQGPEFLIYFQGTGAADDSGLPNDRFFAVRPEGSVSTLKIQRTERGDSAVYLCASSQGTLAYEQYFGPGTRLTVT.

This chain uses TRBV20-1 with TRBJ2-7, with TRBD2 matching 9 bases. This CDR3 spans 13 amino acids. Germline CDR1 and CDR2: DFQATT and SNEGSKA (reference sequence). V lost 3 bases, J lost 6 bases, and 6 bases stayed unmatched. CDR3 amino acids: CSARPLAGCEQYF. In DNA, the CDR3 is TGCAGTGCTAGGCCTCTAGCGGGGTGCGAGCAGTACTTC.